This T cell receptor beta chain comes out of a study of cytomegalovirus exposure and HLA in healthy donors. Study details: Researchers found that roughly 81% of over 350 genotyped donors fell within the Caucasian-associated ancestry cluster. Overall study results and limits: Specificity of a few CMV-associated chains for CMV antigens was verified in vitro.

The PCR had 60 Vbeta and 13 Jbeta primers. The method was immunoSEQ multiplex PCR; TCRdb's version includes in-frame clones alone and lacks a portion of them. The data hold approximately 150,000 clones, with roughly four fifths observed a single time. On this clone itself: What it recognizes is unknown.

The CDR3 runs to 15 residues. The V segment lost 2 bases and the J segment 6 bases; nucleotides outside the gene matches: 3. CDR1 SGHRS and CDR2 YFSETQ come from the germline V gene. This clonotype was obtained from a female donor in good health and CMV-seronegative. What was sequenced was PBMCs. The V call is TRBV5-1, the J call TRBJ2-7, with TRBD2 identical over 15 bases. The CDR3 loop reads CASSFGLAGGREQYF. The CDR3 DNA reads TGCGCCAGCAGCTTCGGACTAGCGGGGGGGCGCGAGCAGTACTTC.